This TCR beta chain was sequenced for a study of T cell responses to AZD1222 COVID-19 vaccine. Study-wide points: Vaccination with two AZD1222 doses was followed by a rise in Spike-specific TCR breadth and depth. The CD4 TCRs associated with vaccination extended across spike and predominated at 160-218 and 743-854. Reports say nearly half of spike-specific TCRs go after unmutated variant regions. Donors in the cohort were predominantly white British and more often female, and clonal diversity was possibly underestimated.

Sequencing was performed with immunoSEQ multiplex PCR; in TCRdb, only in-frame clones are kept and a portion is missing. The table has about 140,000 clones, approximately 90% seen once. Germline V CDR1 and CDR2: SGDLS, YYNGEE. V lost 4 bases and J 3 bases, leaving 11 bases between the germline ends. The CDR3 consists of 13 residues. Concerning this clone: Its antigen is not identified.

This TCR came from an adult who received the AZD1222 COVID-19 vaccine. The material sequenced was peripheral blood, taken 28 days after the second AZD1222 dose. The chain has TRBV9 and TRBJ2-7; D gene unclear. The CDR3 here is CASSPSGNYEQYF. In nucleotides, the CDR3 is TGTGCCAGCAGCCCCAGTGGGAACTACGAGCAGTACTTC.